There are many counts of the clone carrying this TCR beta chain. Per the germline V gene, CDR1 is LNHDA and CDR2 is SQIVND (reference sequence). V lost 3 bases and J lost 8, with 19 bases in between. CDR3 length: 15 amino acids. TCR beta CDR3 sequences were amplified from RNA transcripts. HTBI primers were the set used in a first-round RT-PCR of the TCR CDR3. TCRdb reanalysed the multiplex PCR reads using MiXCR and keeps one entry per CDR3 protein. The repertoire holds a few hundred thousand distinct CDR3 sequences, with around 20% as singletons. The entry originates in a study of T cells in Graves' hyperthyroidism and ophthalmopathy.

The receptor was derived from a man in his late teens or twenties with Graves' hyperthyroidism. The genes are TRBV19 and TRBJ1-1; tentatively, D is TRBD1 (6 bases). The sequenced sample consisted of blood. The CDR3 sequence is CASSILDRGPHEAFF. Here the CDR3 DNA reads TGTGCCAGTAGTATTCTGGACAGAGGACCCCACGAAGCTTTCTTT.